This TCR beta chain was sequenced for a study of T cell responses to AZD1222 COVID-19 vaccine. Overall study findings and caveats: Among spike-specific TCRs, nearly half reportedly target unmutated variant regions. Researchers report vaccine-associated CD4 TCRs spanning spike, with dominance at 160-218 and 743-854. A mostly white British donor set with more females was recruited, and clonal diversity was possibly underestimated.

The table came from immunoSEQ multiplex PCR; TCRdb's copy has only in-frame clones and leaves some out. Among over 150,000 clones, roughly 87% were seen once, and the ten largest hold 2.5% to 3%. Trimming shortened V by 2 bases and J by 5 bases, and 13 bases separated the two germline ends. This CDR3 is built from 15 residues. The germline V gene encodes CDR1 SGHVS and CDR2 FQNEAQ. For this clone: Its antigen is unknown.

The sequencing used peripheral blood, collected on day 0 of AZD1222 vaccination. The TCR originated in an adult in good health. J is TRBJ2-1 and V is TRBV7-8; D gene ambiguous. The chain's CDR3 is CASSLLVTTNNEQFF. The CDR3 DNA sequence: TGTGCCAGCAGCTTATTAGTAACGACGAACAATGAGCAGTTCTTC.